The next 28 T cell receptor beta chains were all read from a single sample in a study of T cell responses to AZD1222 COVID-19 vaccine. Generated by immunoSEQ multiplex PCR, the TCRdb table keeps only in-frame clones and is missing some. Found here are over 85,000 clones, roughly 87% of them singletons; the top ten hold around 3.2%. This specimen was peripheral blood, taken on day 0 of AZD1222 vaccination. Receptor source: an adult in good health.

The chain joins TRBV5-4 to TRBJ1-1, with 8 positions matching TRBD1. V lost 0 bases to trimming and J lost 4 bases; unmatched junction nucleotides: 8. The CDR3 loop spans 16 amino acids. Germline lookup yields CDR1 SGHNT and CDR2 YYREEE (reference sequence). CDR3 bases: TGTGCCAGCAGCTTGGCGGGGGGACAGGTTGGCACTGAAGCTTTCTTT. Amino acids: CASSLAGGQVGTEAFF.

The rearrangement uses TRBV3-1 (or the pseudogene TRBV3-2) and TRBJ2-7, with D maybe TRBD1 (6 bases). V was shortened by 0 bases and J by 2 bases, with 11 bases between the two germline ends. The CDR3 spans 15 residues. Per germline, CDR1 LGHDT and CDR2 YNNKEL (reference sequence). The CDR3 region has the DNA TGTGCCAGCAGCCAAGATACAGGGCCACCCTACGAGCAGTACTTC. It is translated as CASSQDTGPPYEQYF.

V is TRBV5-6 and J is TRBJ2-1, with D tentatively TRBD1 (6 bases). The CDR3 is made up of 11 amino acids. V was pared by 3 bases and J by 13 bases, with 11 bases between. Per the germline V gene, CDR1 is SGHDT and CDR2 is YYEEEE. CDR3 loop: CASSYSGTQFF. The CDR3 nucleotides are TGTGCCAGCAGCTATTCCGGGACACAGTTCTTC.

This chain joins TRBV7-9 and TRBJ2-3; 11 bases agree with TRBD2. Germline loops: CDR1 SEHNR, CDR2 FQNEAQ (reference sequence). The V and J ends lost 5 bases and 5 bases, in that order; junction bases with no gene match: 6. There are 15 residues in the CDR3. CDR3 in amino acids: CASSQLAGEVDTQYF. The CDR3 nucleotides are TGTGCCAGCAGCCAACTAGCGGGAGAGGTAGATACGCAGTATTTT.

This clone was detected once. The chain links TRBV3-1 (or the pseudogene TRBV3-2) to TRBJ1-2; 7 bases are shared with TRBD1. The CDR3 loop spans 15 amino acids. Germline-derived CDR1 and CDR2 are LGHDT and YNNKEL (reference sequence). V gave up 4 bases and J gave up 7 bases; unmatched junction bases: 12. The CDR3 here is CASSLGENRGGGYTF. CDR3 nucleotide sequence: TGTGCCAGCAGCCTCGGGGAAAACAGGGGAGGTGGCTACACCTTC.

DNA for the CDR3: TGTGCCAGCAGCTCCGGTCAGGGATGGAATTCACCCCTCCACTTT. It specifies CASSSGQGWNSPLHF. The chain employs TRBV11-1 and TRBJ1-6, with D possibly matching TRBD1 (5 bases). V shed 4 bases and J shed 7 bases, with 14 bases lying between them. Looked up from germline, CDR1 is SGHAT and CDR2 is FQDESV (reference sequence). CDR3 size: 15 residues.

The rearrangement uses TRBV5-4 and TRBJ1-1; D possibly corresponds to TRBD1 (6 bases). CDR1 and CDR2 (germline): SGHNT, YYREEE (reference sequence). The CDR3 totals 16 residues. V was trimmed by 4 bases and J by 2 bases, leaving 18 bases between them. Here the CDR3 reads CASSKQGLTLNTEAFF. CDR3 bases: TGTGCCAGCAGCAAACAGGGTCTCACCCTAAACACTGAAGCTTTCTTT.

In regard to this clone: An end of the junction differs from the germline gene, which may be a read error. This sequence joins TRBV3-1 (or the pseudogene TRBV3-2) and TRBJ1-6; no clear D. The length of the CDR3 is 17 residues. Germline assignment: CDR1 LGHDT and CDR2 YNNKEL (reference sequence). The CDR3 DNA reads as TGTGCCAGCACCCAAGGTTTTTCTAGCTCCTATAATTCACCCCTCCACTTT. As protein: CASTQGFSSSYNSPLHF.

The chain carries TRBV19 and TRBJ1-2, with 10 bases lining up with TRBD1. The germline gives CDR1 LNHDA, CDR2 SQIVND (reference sequence). The CDR3 runs 14 residues. The ends lost 6 bases at V and 8 bases at J; junction bases unmatched: 9. The CDR3 coding sequence is TGTGCCAGTAGCGTAAACGACAGGGGGCGAGGCTACACCTTC. Encoded protein: CASSVNDRGRGYTF.

The rearrangement uses TRBV5-1 and TRBJ1-3; 9 bases agree with TRBD1. The V and J ends lost 4 bases and 0 bases, in that order; junction bases with no gene match: 5. The V gene's germline CDR1 is SGHRS and CDR2 YFSETQ. The CDR3 runs 16 residues. This chain's CDR3 is CASSIGTGHSGNTIYF. CDR3 nucleotides: TGCGCCAGCAGCATAGGGACAGGGCACTCTGGAAACACCATATATTTT.

V usage is TRBV7-9 and J usage is TRBJ2-3; 13 bases match TRBD2. The CDR3 has 16 amino acids. With V trimmed by 6 bases and J by 1 base, 4 bases remained unmatched. Germline V CDR1 and CDR2: SEHNR, FQNEAQ (reference sequence). CDR3 in amino acids: CASRRTSGSGTDTQYF. The CDR3 DNA follows: TGTGCCAGCAGAAGGACTAGCGGGAGTGGCACAGATACGCAGTATTTT.

The rearrangement links TRBV11-2 to TRBJ2-7; a weak D match, TRBD2 (5 bases). Germline loops: CDR1 SGHAT, CDR2 FQNNGV. The germline V and J ends were trimmed by 5 bases and 6 bases, with 17 bases remaining between them. The CDR3 is made up of 14 amino acids. The CDR3 DNA reads as TGTGCCAGCAGCCCCTTCGCGGGTGAAGGCGAGCAGTACTTC. It is translated as CASSPFAGEGEQYF.

CDR3 DNA: TGCGCCAGCAGCCAAGAGTCTCGGGTGGGGTCCCAAGCTTTCTTT. Protein: CASSQESRVGSQAFF. The V gene is TRBV4-3, the J gene TRBJ1-1; D ambiguous. CDR1 is LGHNA, CDR2 YSLEER, per germline. The CDR3 totals 15 residues. V dropped 0 bases and J dropped 9 bases, with 17 bases sitting between them.

This clone occurred once. The rearrangement links TRBV7-2 to TRBJ2-7, with 11 bases lining up with TRBD1. The junction had 8 bases not matched to a gene; V was cut back by 5 bases and J by 5 bases. Germline lookup yields CDR1 SGHTA and CDR2 FQGNSA. This CDR3 spans 15 amino acids. In nucleotides, the CDR3 is TGTGCCAGCAGCCCTGGGACAGGGGGGAAGAACGAGCAGTACTTC. This encodes CASSPGTGGKNEQYF.

The J gene is TRBJ2-7, the V gene TRBV18, with TRBD1 matching over 8 bases. The V gene's germline CDR1 is KGHSH and CDR2 LQKENI. The CDR3 length is 17 residues. J lost 5 bases, V lost 1 base, and 13 bases had no gene match. CDR3 residues: CASSPLGYGQGGNEQYF. In DNA, the CDR3 is TGTGCCAGCTCACCACTTGGGTACGGACAGGGAGGTAACGAGCAGTACTTC.

The chain couples TRBV7-2 to TRBJ1-5, with D unresolved. The CDR3 covers 15 residues. Trimming pared 1 base from V and 3 bases from J, leaving 10 bases between. CDR1 is SGHTA and CDR2 is FQGNSA in the germline V gene. In DNA form, the CDR3 reads TGTGCCAGCAGCTTAGACCCCACACCCAATCAGCCCCAGCATTTT. Residues: CASSLDPTPNQPQHF. The whole variable domain, remainder taken from reference TRBV7-2 and TRBJ1-5, is GAGVSQSPSNKVTEKGKDVELRCDPISGHTALYWYRQSLGQGLEFLIYFQGNSAPDKSGLPSDRFSAERTGGSVSTLTIQRTQQEDSAVYLCASSLDPTPNQPQHFGDGTRLSIL.

J is TRBJ2-1 and V is TRBV7-3; TRBD2 agrees at 7 bases. The CDR3 is 15 residues long. V was pared by 4 bases and J by 5 bases, with 8 bases of the junction left unmatched. Germline CDR1 is SGHTA and CDR2 is FQGTGA. CDR3 amino acids: CASSSGGSRNNEQFF. CDR3 in DNA: TGTGCCAGCAGCTCCGGGGGGAGCCGAAACAATGAGCAGTTCTTC. Combining the CDR3 with reference TRBV7-3 and TRBJ2-1 gives the whole variable domain GAGVSQTPSNKVTEKGKYVELRCDPISGHTALYWYRQSLGQGPEFLIYFQGTGAADDSGLPNDRFFAVRPEGSVSTLKIQRTERGDSAVYLCASSSGGSRNNEQFFGPGTRLTVL.

This rearrangement joins TRBV5-1 to TRBJ2-1; perhaps TRBD2 as D (6 bases). The CDR3 sequence is 13 residues long. V gave up 1 base and J gave up 5 bases, with 7 bases separating them. CDR1 SGHRS and CDR2 YFSETQ come from the germline V gene. Written as DNA, the CDR3 is TGCGCCAGCAGCTTGTCGGGGGACAATGAGCAGTTCTTC. Translated: CASSLSGDNEQFF.

The V call is TRBV11-2, the J call TRBJ2-4; TRBD1 matches 7 bases. The V gene's germline CDR1 is SGHAT and CDR2 FQNNGV. CDR3 length equals 14 residues. The V and J ends lost 5 bases and 4 bases, in that order; junction bases with no gene match: 5. Here the CDR3 DNA reads TGTGCCAGCAGCATAAACAGGGGTAAAAACATTCAGTACTTC. Encoded protein: CASSINRGKNIQYF. The variable domain in full, completed from reference TRBV11-2 and TRBJ2-4, reads EAGVAQSPRYKIIEKRQSVAFWCNPISGHATLYWYQQILGQGPKLLIQFQNNGVVDDSQLPKDRFSAERLKGVDSTLKIQPAKLEDSAVYLCASSINRGKNIQYFGAGTRLSVL.

The CDR3 protein is CASSYQTGALDTQYF. CDR3 DNA: TGTGCCAGCAGTTACCAGACAGGGGCTTTGGATACGCAGTATTTT. V usage is TRBV6-5 and J usage is TRBJ2-3; TRBD1 agrees at 8 bases. This CDR3 is built from 15 residues. CDR1 is MNHEY, CDR2 SVGAGI, per germline. V shed 2 bases, J shed 6 bases, and the junction held 7 bases outside the gene matches.

The chain combines TRBV10-3 with TRBJ1-4; 8 bases line up with TRBD1. Germline V gene lookup returns CDR1 ENHRY and CDR2 SYGVKD. V lost 4 bases, J lost 3 bases, and 1 base stayed unmatched. This CDR3 contains 14 residues. CDR3 DNA: TGTGCCATCAGTGCGACAGGGGCTAATGAAAAACTGTTTTTT. Its translation: CAISATGANEKLFF.

The CDR3 DNA reads as TGTGCCAGCAGCCCTCGACTGGCCAAGCCCCAGCTGGGTGAGCAGTTCTTC. It encodes CASSPRLAKPQLGEQFF. The V and J genes are TRBV3-1 (or the pseudogene TRBV3-2) and TRBJ2-1; no clear D. V shed 4 bases and J shed 9 bases, with 25 bases lying between them. Germline lookup yields CDR1 LGHDT and CDR2 YNNKEL (reference sequence). This CDR3 is 17 amino acids long.

The chain couples TRBV7-8 to TRBJ1-5; D gene unclear. The CDR3 loop spans 13 amino acids. Germline V gene data show CDR1 as SGHVS and CDR2 as FQNEAQ. Trimming cost V 4 bases and J 9 bases, with 13 bases left between them. The CDR3 is CASSSELQMPQHF. The CDR3 coding sequence is TGTGCCAGCAGCTCCGAGCTGCAAATGCCCCAGCATTTT.

V and J are TRBV7-9 and TRBJ2-3; a possible D gene is TRBD1 (6 bases). Trimming removed 2 bases from V and 3 bases from J, with 18 bases in between. The germline V gene encodes CDR1 SEHNR and CDR2 FQNEAQ (reference sequence). CDR3 length: 17 amino acids. The CDR3 here is CASSLMDRMLGTDTQYF. Here the CDR3 DNA reads TGTGCCAGCAGCTTAATGGACAGAATGCTAGGAACAGATACGCAGTATTTT.

This clone was picked up one time. The chain uses TRBV4-3 and TRBJ1-4; tentative D call: TRBD1 (5 bases). This CDR3 region has 17 residues. From germline, CDR1 is LGHNA and CDR2 YSLEER. V was cut by 0 bases and J by 6 bases, with 17 bases left in between. The CDR3 sequence: CASSQEFSGQGHEKLFF. CDR3 coding DNA: TGCGCCAGCAGCCAAGAATTTAGCGGCCAGGGACATGAAAAACTGTTTTTT.

This CDR3 is CASKTGAANEKLFF. The CDR3 bases are TGTGCCAGTAAAACAGGTGCCGCTAATGAAAAACTGTTTTTT. This chain connects TRBV19 to TRBJ1-4, with D tentatively TRBD1 (5 bases). The CDR3 sequence is 14 residues long. With 7 bases removed from V and 3 bases from J, the gap between germline ends came to 12 bases. Germline CDR1 and CDR2: LNHDA and SQIVND (reference sequence).

The rearrangement uses TRBV7-6 and TRBJ1-2; D call uncertain. V lost 1 base and J 3 bases, leaving 12 bases between the germline ends. This CDR3 is 15 amino acids long. Germline-derived CDR1 and CDR2 are SGHVS and FNYEAQ. CDR3 region: CASSLVGAGDYGYTF. CDR3 nucleotides: TGTGCCAGCAGCTTAGTCGGAGCCGGAGACTATGGCTACACCTTC.

Notes on this clone: At the DNA level, this CDR3 is encoded by other sequences in the same sample as well. The chain recombines TRBV6-5 with TRBJ1-1; D uncertain. Germline lookup yields CDR1 MNHEY and CDR2 SVGAGI. The CDR3 extends over 13 amino acids. The ends were cut back, 2 bases at V and 2 bases at J, with 6 bases in the middle. The CDR3 spells CASSYGQNTEAFF. The CDR3 DNA reads as TGTGCCAGCAGTTACGGGCAAAACACTGAAGCTTTCTTT.